These 30 T cell receptor beta chains were sequenced from one sample in a study of shared clonotypes between healthy human individuals. The table came from immunoSEQ multiplex PCR; TCRdb's copy has only in-frame clones and leaves some out. This table holds hundreds of thousands of clones, approximately 97% found once. The sample was naive CD4+ T cells sorted from blood. Described subset: CD45RA+ positively selected. Source of these receptors: a woman between 25 and 40 years old in good health.

The chain is built from TRBV25-1 and TRBJ1-1, with a possible D match to TRBD1 (6 bases). The CDR3 sequence is 14 residues long. Germline CDR1 MGHDK, CDR2 SYGVNS. The V gene lost 7 bases and the J gene lost 1 base, with 13 bases spanning the gap. This CDR3 reads CASMGGRGNTEAFF. The CDR3 DNA follows: TGTGCCAGCATGGGGGGCAGGGGGAACACTGAAGCTTTCTTT. Full variable domain (rest looked up from reference TRBV25-1 and TRBJ1-1): EADIYQTPRYLVIGTGKKITLECSQTMGHDKMYWYQQDPGMELHLIHYSYGVNSTEKGDLSSESTVSRIRTEHFPLTLESARPSHTSQYLCASMGGRGNTEAFFGQGTRLTVV.

This clone was detected only once. The chain employs TRBV7-8 and TRBJ1-1, with D possibly matching TRBD1 (5 bases). V lost 1 base to trimming and J lost 10 bases, with 13 bases between them. The CDR3 has 13 amino acids. Germline V CDR1 and CDR2: SGHVS, FQNEAQ. In nucleotides, the CDR3 is TGTGCCAGCAGCTTAGGGGGCCCGGGGGGAGCTTTCTTT. This translates into CASSLGGPGGAFF.

V usage is TRBV6-6 and J usage is TRBJ2-4; D possibly corresponds to TRBD1 (5 bases). CDR1 and CDR2 (germline): MNHNY, SVGAGI (reference sequence). The V end was cut by 5 bases, the J end by 0 bases, with 8 bases between. The CDR3 contains 14 residues. The CDR3 DNA follows: TGTGCCAGCAGTCAGGGTTTAGCCAAAAACATTCAGTACTTC. Protein: CASSQGLAKNIQYF.

The V call is TRBV19, the J call TRBJ1-2, with 8 nucleotides matching TRBD1. The CDR3 sequence is 13 residues long. CDR1 is LNHDA and CDR2 is SQIVND in the germline V gene (reference sequence). The junction had 6 bases not matched to a gene; V was cut back by 4 bases and J by 8 bases. The chain's CDR3 is CASSNQGARGYTF. The CDR3, as DNA: TGTGCCAGTAGTAACCAGGGGGCGCGAGGCTACACCTTC.

The chain recombines TRBV28 with TRBJ1-1; D is unclear. This CDR3 region has 13 residues. Germline V gene sequence: CDR1 MDHEN, CDR2 SYDVKM. Trimming removed 2 bases at V and 3 bases at J, with 7 bases between. CDR3 DNA: TGTGCCAGCAGTTTACAGTCCCACACTGAAGCTTTCTTT. It yields the protein CASSLQSHTEAFF.

Details on this clone: The same CDR3 arises from other DNA sequences in this sample as well. V and J are TRBV2 and TRBJ2-1; D possibly corresponds to TRBD2 (5 bases). V lost 4 bases and J lost 4, with 8 bases in between. The CDR3 loop spans 13 amino acids. Germline V gene data show CDR1 as SNHLY and CDR2 as FYNNEI. The CDR3 here is CASSGTGYNEQFF. The CDR3 DNA sequence: TGTGCCAGCAGTGGGACGGGATACAATGAGCAGTTCTTC.

This chain joins TRBV29-1 and TRBJ2-7; a possible D gene is TRBD1 (6 bases). Germline V gene lookup returns CDR1 SQVTM and CDR2 ANQGSEA. The CDR3 is 11 residues long. Trimming left V 8 bases short and J 3 bases short, with 11 bases between. CDR3 in DNA: TGCAGCACATGGGACAACTACGAGCAGTACTTC. Translated: CSTWDNYEQYF.

The V and J genes are TRBV18 and TRBJ2-1, with TRBD1 as a possible D gene (5 bases). The CDR3 contains 12 residues. CDR1 KGHSH and CDR2 LQKENI come from the germline V gene. Trimming removed 0 bases at V and 8 bases at J, with 5 bases between. The CDR3 DNA is TGTGCCAGCTCACCACCGGGGCATGAGCAGTTCTTC. Translation gives CASSPPGHEQFF.

The chain recombines TRBV10-3 with TRBJ1-5; possible D gene TRBD1, 5 bases. This CDR3 region has 14 residues. V was shortened by 2 bases and J by 6 bases, with 11 bases between the two germline ends. Per germline, CDR1 ENHRY and CDR2 SYGVKD. The CDR3: CAISELDGGQPQHF. The DNA of the CDR3 is TGTGCCATCAGTGAGCTGGATGGGGGTCAGCCCCAGCATTTT.

The rearrangement uses TRBV7-5 and TRBJ2-1; TRBD2 is taken as the D call from the table, unchecked against the DNA. TRBV7-5 is designated a pseudogene. The CDR3 is made up of 17 amino acids. CDR3 loop: CVRSTKRSLKSYNEQFF. Here the CDR3 DNA reads TGTGTCAGAAGCACCAAGCGGTCACTTAAATCGTACAATGAGCAGTTCTTC.

The chain's CDR3 is CASSPLDREAFF. CDR3 DNA: TGTGCCAGCTCACCCCTCGACAGAGAAGCTTTCTTT. The chain carries TRBV18 and TRBJ1-1; a weak D match, TRBD1 (5 bases). Between the trimmed V and J ends, which lost 3 bases and 8 bases, there was a span of 10 bases. Germline V lookup: CDR1 KGHSH, CDR2 LQKENI. This CDR3 has 12 amino acids.

The chain links TRBV12-5 to TRBJ2-3, with unresolved D. Germline lookup yields CDR1 LGHNT and CDR2 FRNRAP. V lost 4 bases to trimming and J lost 4 bases, with 6 bases between them. The CDR3 is 12 amino acids. CDR3 nucleotide sequence: TGTGCTAGTGGTTCTAGGGCAGATACGCAGTATTTT. Protein sequence: CASGSRADTQYF.

A single count supports this clone. V and J are TRBV4-1 and TRBJ2-7; 7 bases line up with TRBD1. The ends lost 3 bases at V and 4 bases at J; junction bases unmatched: 12. The CDR3 extends over 16 amino acids. The germline gives CDR1 MGHRA, CDR2 YSYEKL. For the CDR3, the DNA is TGCGCCAGCAGCCACCTTTCCGGGACAGAGATATACGAGCAGTACTTC. Encoded protein: CASSHLSGTEIYEQYF.

This chain connects TRBV5-1 to TRBJ1-2, with 7 bases aligning to TRBD1. Germline loops: CDR1 SGHRS, CDR2 YFSETQ. With 0 bases clipped from V and 6 bases from J, the junction kept 8 bases outside the gene matches. This CDR3 region has 15 residues. The CDR3 here is CASSLARGFEDGYTF. CDR3 nucleotides: TGCGCCAGCAGCTTGGCCAGGGGGTTTGAGGATGGCTACACCTTC.

V and J are TRBV28 and TRBJ2-4; D possibly corresponds to TRBD2 (7 bases). The CDR3 consists of 15 residues. V dropped 7 bases and J dropped 7 bases, with 20 bases sitting between them. Germline V lookup: CDR1 MDHEN, CDR2 SYDVKM. CDR3 sequence reads: CASIPRGGVGNIQYF. CDR3 nucleotides: TGTGCCAGCATCCCGAGGGGGGGAGTAGGCAACATTCAGTACTTC.

The V gene is TRBV5-1, the J gene TRBJ2-3; 12 nucleotides agree with TRBD2. J lost 1 base, V lost 5 bases, and 8 bases had no gene match. The CDR3 has 17 residues. Germline-derived CDR1 and CDR2 are SGHRS and YFSETQ. DNA for the CDR3: TGCGCCAGCAGTGATCTAGCGGGAGGGCCTGGCACAGATACGCAGTATTTT. This sequence encodes CASSDLAGGPGTDTQYF.

The chain recombines TRBV5-1 with TRBJ1-5; D is unclear. V dropped 0 bases and J dropped 9 bases, with 13 bases sitting between them. Germline V gene data show CDR1 as SGHRS and CDR2 as YFSETQ. The CDR3 covers 14 residues. The CDR3 is CASSLEGGEGPQHF. CDR3 DNA sequence: TGCGCCAGCAGCTTGGAGGGAGGTGAAGGGCCCCAGCATTTT. The full variable domain, its missing parts supplied by reference TRBV5-1 and TRBJ1-5, is KAGVTQTPRYLIKTRGQQVTLSCSPISGHRSVSWYQQTPGQGLQFLFEYFSETQRNKGNFPGRFSGRQFSNSRSEMNVSTLELGDSALYLCASSLEGGEGPQHFGDGTRLSIL.

The rearrangement uses TRBV6-1 and TRBJ2-5; D is unresolved. The J call could be wrong; TRBJ2-7 is a better fit for the DNA end. The CDR3 has 15 residues. CDR1 and CDR2 from the germline V gene are MNHNS and SASEGT. Here the CDR3 DNA reads TGTGCCAGCAGTAATCCTGGTTTGGCTTCCTACGAGCAGTACTTC. This sequence encodes CASSNPGLASYEQYF.

J is TRBJ2-2 and V is TRBV25-1; D is perhaps TRBD1 (5 bases). V was cut by 2 bases and J by 4 bases, with 8 bases left in between. The CDR3 is 14 residues long. Germline V CDR1 and CDR2: MGHDK, SYGVNS. The CDR3 sequence is CASSEQGSTGELFF. CDR3 sequence (DNA): TGTGCCAGCAGTGAACAGGGAAGCACCGGGGAGCTGTTTTTT.

The CDR3 nucleotides are TGCGCCAGCAGCGAAACAGGGGGCCGAGACTATGGCTACACCTTC. Translating gives CASSETGGRDYGYTF. The chain has TRBV5-1 and TRBJ1-2; TRBD1 matches 9 bases. The CDR3 has 15 residues. V trimming: 4 bases; J trimming: 3 bases; junction bases outside the gene matches: 7. Germline lookup yields CDR1 SGHRS and CDR2 YFSETQ.

For this clone: Different DNA sequences within this sample yield the same CDR3. V is TRBV7-2 and J is TRBJ1-1; TRBD1 might be the D (6 bases). Trimming pared 1 base from V and 8 bases from J, leaving 17 bases between. The CDR3 extends over 15 amino acids. Germline V gives CDR1 SGHTA, CDR2 FQGNSA. The CDR3 reads CASSLVGGARTEAFF. The CDR3 DNA follows: TGTGCCAGCAGCTTAGTAGGGGGGGCACGTACCGAAGCTTTCTTT.

The rearrangement links TRBV28 to TRBJ2-7; a possible D gene is TRBD2 (6 bases). This CDR3 is 15 amino acids long. In germline, CDR1 is MDHEN, CDR2 SYDVKM. V gave up 3 bases and J gave up 4 bases, with 16 bases separating them. The CDR3 DNA reads TGTGCCAGCAGTTTTCGAACGGGAGCAATATACGAGCAGTACTTC. Protein sequence: CASSFRTGAIYEQYF.

V and J are TRBV5-1 and TRBJ2-5; 14 bases map to TRBD2. The DNA end is more similar to TRBJ2-7, so the J call may be wrong. There are 17 residues in the CDR3. Looked up from germline, CDR1 is SGHRS and CDR2 is YFSETQ. In DNA form, the CDR3 reads TGCGCCAGCAGCCCGACTAGCGGGAGGGCCGGTGGTCACGAGCAGTACTTC. Its translation: CASSPTSGRAGGHEQYF.

V usage is TRBV5-1 and J usage is TRBJ2-1; maybe TRBD2 (5 bases). V gave up 6 bases and J gave up 5 bases, with 12 bases separating them. Germline V gene lookup returns CDR1 SGHRS and CDR2 YFSETQ. There are 13 residues in the CDR3. CDR3 amino acids: CASKLWENNEQFF. The DNA of the CDR3 is TGCGCCAGCAAATTGTGGGAGAACAATGAGCAGTTCTTC.

This clone is a singleton in its sample. The rearrangement links TRBV19 to TRBJ2-1; D possibly corresponds to TRBD1 (5 bases). Per germline, CDR1 LNHDA and CDR2 SQIVND (reference sequence). The ends were cut back, 5 bases at V and 2 bases at J, with 10 bases in the middle. The CDR3 is 14 residues long. The CDR3 region has the DNA TGTGCCAGTAGTTACCCAGGGACCTACAATGAGCAGTTCTTC. This sequence encodes CASSYPGTYNEQFF.

V is TRBV10-2 and J is TRBJ2-1; D is ambiguous. Germline V lookup: CDR1 WSHSY, CDR2 SAAADI. V lost 1 base, J lost 13 bases, and 8 bases lay in between. The CDR3 spans 11 residues. The CDR3 DNA follows: TGCGCCAGCAGTGAGTTGGACCCTCAGTTCTTC. Its protein is CASSELDPQFF.

V gene TRBV5-1 combines with J gene TRBJ2-3; 12 positions match TRBD2. Germline V CDR1 and CDR2: SGHRS, YFSETQ. V was clipped by 0 bases and J by 7 bases; unmatched bases: 6. CDR3 length: 16 residues. The CDR3 loop is CASSLGLAGVQNTQYF. The CDR3 DNA reads TGCGCCAGCAGCTTGGGACTAGCGGGAGTTCAGAATACGCAGTATTTT.

The rearrangement joins TRBV29-1 to TRBJ2-5; D possibly matches TRBD1 or TRBD2 (6 bases each). The last part of the DNA fits TRBJ2-7 better; the J call may be wrong. This CDR3 region has 17 residues. Germline CDR1 SQVTM, CDR2 ANQGSEA. The CDR3 DNA is TGCAGCGTTGAACGCAGGGGAGGCCTTAATATCGGCTACGAGCAGTACTTC. Protein: CSVERRGGLNIGYEQYF.

V is TRBV7-3 and J is TRBJ1-6, with 7 bases lining up with TRBD1. The J segment lost 9 bases and the V segment lost 1 base, leaving 6 bases of the junction unmatched. The germline gives CDR1 SGHTA, CDR2 FQGTGA. CDR3 size: 15 residues. CDR3 protein: CASSLKGAQGSPLHF. DNA of the CDR3: TGTGCCAGCAGCTTAAAGGGGGCGCAAGGTTCACCCCTCCACTTT.

The chain joins TRBV28 to TRBJ2-4; D may be TRBD1 (5 bases). The CDR3 length is 14 residues. The germline V gene has CDR1 MDHEN and CDR2 SYDVKM. Trimming shortened V by 4 bases and J by 0 bases, and 7 bases separated the two germline ends. The CDR3 sequence: CASSSQGAKNIQYF. Here the CDR3 DNA reads TGTGCCAGCAGTTCTCAGGGAGCCAAAAACATTCAGTACTTC.